Listed here are 22 T cell receptor beta chains from one sample, sequenced in a study of blood T cells in healthy people across ages. Alongside a J-beta primer mix, a sample-barcoded 5' primer served in a second PCR lasting roughly 7 to 11 cycles. A single record per CDR3 protein comes from TCRdb applying MiXCR to the 5' RACE reads. The data contain more than 650,000 distinct CDR3 sequences, approximately 21% of them singletons. Sequenced material: blood. The receptors here all came from a man between 65 and 85 years old in good health.

J is TRBJ1-5 and V is TRBV29-1; no definite D call. Germline values: CDR1 SQVTM, CDR2 ANQGSEA. The V gene lost 4 bases and the J gene lost 6 bases, with 13 bases spanning the gap. CDR3 length equals 13 residues. CDR3 region: CSVVRDVGQPQHF. CDR3 DNA sequence: TGCAGCGTTGTGCGGGATGTCGGTCAGCCCCAGCATTTT.

This clonotype was seen more than once but under ten times. J is TRBJ2-7 and V is TRBV20-1, with 8 bases aligning to TRBD2. With 5 bases clipped from V and 3 bases from J, the junction kept 9 bases outside the gene matches. The CDR3 covers 14 residues. Per germline, CDR1 DFQATT and CDR2 SNEGSKA (reference sequence). The CDR3 here is CSAVAGGGFYEQYF. The CDR3 DNA follows: TGCAGTGCTGTAGCTGGCGGGGGGTTCTACGAGCAGTACTTC.

The chain recombines TRBV12-3 or TRBV12-4 with TRBJ2-1, with D maybe TRBD2 (6 bases). The CDR3 runs 18 residues. The V end lost 3 bases, the J end lost 0 bases, and 18 bases lay between the germline ends. This chain's CDR3 is CASSFSTSPSPSYNEQFF. CDR3 sequence (DNA): TGTGCCAGCAGTTTCTCCACTAGCCCGTCTCCCTCCTACAATGAGCAGTTCTTC.

This clonotype appeared a few times. The CDR3 region is CASSRGSGRSEETQYF. CDR3 bases: TGTGCCAGCAGCAGGGGCAGCGGGAGATCAGAAGAGACCCAGTACTTC. The rearrangement joins TRBV5-6 to TRBJ2-5; 8 nucleotides align to TRBD2. Germline lookup yields CDR1 SGHDT and CDR2 YYEEEE. The CDR3 extends over 16 amino acids. V dropped 4 bases and J dropped 3; count of bases not matched to a gene: 11.

This clonotype occurred a few times. The genes are TRBV7-6 and TRBJ2-5; D tentatively reads TRBD1 or TRBD2 (6 bases each). CDR1 is SGHVS, CDR2 FNYEAQ, per germline. With 5 bases removed from V and 9 bases from J, the gap between germline ends came to 22 bases. The CDR3 has 15 amino acids. DNA of the CDR3: TGTGCCAGCAGCCCAATGGACAGCGTTGGGGAGGCCCAGTACTTC. Its protein is CASSPMDSVGEAQYF.

This rearrangement joins TRBV28 to TRBJ2-3; D is undetermined. The CDR3 is 12 residues long. The germline V gene encodes CDR1 MDHEN and CDR2 SYDVKM. Deletions cut 4 bases from V and 6 bases from J, with 8 bases between. The CDR3 here is CASSSFWDTQYF. The CDR3 nucleotides read TGTGCCAGCAGTTCCTTCTGGGATACGCAGTATTTT.

This clonotype was observed a handful of times. This chain uses TRBV7-9 with TRBJ2-3; D is unclear. Germline assignment: CDR1 SEHNR and CDR2 FQNEAQ (reference sequence). Trimming left V 8 bases short and J 3 bases short, with 12 bases between. The CDR3 runs 13 residues. The CDR3 spells CASSKSRTDTQYF. The CDR3 DNA reads as TGTGCCAGCTCCAAAAGTAGAACAGATACGCAGTATTTT.

V is TRBV6-1 and J is TRBJ2-7; 7 nucleotides match TRBD2. The end of the DNA is better explained by TRBJ2-1, so the J call may be wrong. Per germline, CDR1 MNHNS and CDR2 SASEGT. This CDR3 is 14 amino acids long. CDR3 nucleotides: TGTGCCAGCAGTGAAGTCGGTCTAGCGGCTGAGCAGTTCTTC. The encoded protein is CASSEVGLAAEQFF.

This clonotype has just a few counts. This chain uses TRBV3-1 with TRBJ1-2; the D is unclear. CDR1 and CDR2 (germline): LGHDT, YNNKEL (reference sequence). CDR3 length: 13 amino acids. Trimming cost V 0 bases and J 8 bases, with 10 bases left between them. The CDR3 DNA reads as TGTGCCAGCAGCCAAGACGGGTTCGGCGGCTACACCTTC. Translating it yields CASSQDGFGGYTF.

The chain joins TRBV7-6 to TRBJ2-1; the match to TRBD1 covers 11 bases. V gave up 5 bases and J gave up 4 bases; unmatched junction bases: 10. The CDR3 is 17 amino acids. Germline V CDR1 and CDR2: SGHVS, FNYEAQ. This CDR3 reads CASSLTGQGVPYNEQFF. In DNA, the CDR3 is TGTGCCAGCAGCCTCACGGGACAGGGGGTCCCATACAATGAGCAGTTCTTC.

The J gene is TRBJ2-3, the V gene TRBV5-1; D unresolved. The CDR3 spans 15 residues. The V gene lost 0 bases and the J gene lost 4 bases, with 12 bases spanning the gap. The germline V gene encodes CDR1 SGHRS and CDR2 YFSETQ. CDR3 loop: CASSLAWADPDTQYF. The DNA of the CDR3 is TGCGCCAGCAGCTTGGCGTGGGCGGACCCAGATACGCAGTATTTT.

This clonotype was detected a few times. The chain employs TRBV12-3 or TRBV12-4 and TRBJ2-1; TRBD2 is a possible D gene (7 bases). The CDR3 runs to 16 residues. Between the trimmed V and J ends, which lost 4 bases and 2 bases, there was a span of 15 bases. CDR3 residues: CASSSSPGGPYNEQFF. The CDR3 coding sequence is TGTGCCAGCAGTTCCTCCCCGGGGGGCCCCTACAATGAGCAGTTCTTC.

A few counts support this clonotype. The V and J genes are TRBV5-1 and TRBJ2-2; 13 nucleotides align to TRBD2. Germline values: CDR1 SGHRS, CDR2 YFSETQ. The CDR3 runs 15 residues. The V and J ends lost 4 bases and 6 bases, in that order; junction bases with no gene match: 3. The CDR3, as DNA: TGCGCCAGCAGCACCGGGACTAGCGGGGCCGGGGAGCTGTTTTTT. Translating gives CASSTGTSGAGELFF. The full variable domain, in which reference TRBV5-1 and TRBJ2-2 provide the parts outside the CDR3, is KAGVTQTPRYLIKTRGQQVTLSCSPISGHRSVSWYQQTPGQGLQFLFEYFSETQRNKGNFPGRFSGRQFSNSRSEMNVSTLELGDSALYLCASSTGTSGAGELFFGEGSRLTVL.

This clonotype was detected many times. The chain couples TRBV7-6 to TRBJ2-3; a possible D gene is TRBD2 (7 bases). CDR1 and CDR2 from the germline V gene are SGHVS and FNYEAQ. This CDR3 has 14 amino acids. Trimming took off 4 bases at V and 4 bases at J, with 12 bases between the two ends. The CDR3 nucleotides are TGTGCCAGCAGCTACAGGGAGGGCGCAGATACGCAGTATTTT. Protein: CASSYREGADTQYF.

The rearrangement links TRBV3-1 to TRBJ1-2; tentative D call: TRBD1 (6 bases). V lost 3 bases, J lost 1 base, and 9 bases lay in between. The CDR3 totals 14 residues. Germline values: CDR1 LGHDT, CDR2 YNNKEL (reference sequence). CDR3 sequence: CASSHRQVNYGYTF. DNA for the CDR3: TGTGCCAGCAGCCACAGACAGGTTAACTATGGCTACACCTTC.

V gene TRBV5-1 combines with J gene TRBJ2-5, with 8 positions matching TRBD2. This CDR3 comprises 15 residues. Germline lookup yields CDR1 SGHRS and CDR2 YFSETQ. V lost 5 bases, J lost 3 bases, and 9 bases stayed unmatched. In DNA, the CDR3 is TGCGCCAGCAGTCCTGCCGGGACTAGGAAAGAGACCCAGTACTTC. Its protein is CASSPAGTRKETQYF.

The V and J genes are TRBV25-1 and TRBJ1-2, with 7 nucleotides matching TRBD1. The V and J ends lost 7 bases and 2 bases, in that order; junction bases with no gene match: 7. Per germline, CDR1 MGHDK and CDR2 SYGVNS. CDR3 length: 14 residues. The CDR3, as DNA: TGTGCCAGCACAAGACAGGGAGGGAACTATGGCTACACCTTC. It translates to CASTRQGGNYGYTF.

V gene TRBV7-6 combines with J gene TRBJ2-2, with 14 bases aligning to TRBD2. J was trimmed by 6 bases and V by 5 bases; bases with no gene match: 8. CDR1 and CDR2 (germline): SGHVS, FNYEAQ. This CDR3 comprises 17 residues. CDR3 in DNA: TGTGCCAGCAGCGCAAGACTAGCGGGGGGGCCAGCCGGGGAGCTGTTTTTT. Its translation is CASSARLAGGPAGELFF.

This clonotype was recorded a few times. The chain has TRBV3-1 and TRBJ1-5; no firm D call. This CDR3 spans 14 amino acids. Germline V gene sequence: CDR1 LGHDT, CDR2 YNNKEL (reference sequence). Trimming removed 1 base at V and 5 bases at J, with 9 bases between. The CDR3 loop reads CASSQAAADQPQHF. Here the CDR3 DNA reads TGTGCCAGCAGCCAAGCGGCGGCTGATCAGCCCCAGCATTTT.

This clonotype was detected only a few times. The J gene is TRBJ2-1, the V gene TRBV7-2; TRBD1 agrees at 7 bases. Germline-derived CDR1 and CDR2 are SGHTA and FQGNSA. This CDR3 is built from 13 residues. J was trimmed by 4 bases and V by 7 bases; bases with no gene match: 4. The CDR3 region is CASKPTGYNEQFF. For the CDR3, the DNA is TGTGCCAGCAAACCGACAGGGTACAATGAGCAGTTCTTC.

J is TRBJ2-1 and V is TRBV28; TRBD2 is a possible D gene (7 bases). V was pared by 7 bases and J by 0 bases, with 13 bases between. Germline loops: CDR1 MDHEN, CDR2 SYDVKM. The CDR3 length is 15 residues. The CDR3 DNA sequence: TGTGCCAGCAAGAACGGGGGGCTCTCCTACAATGAGCAGTTCTTC. As protein: CASKNGGLSYNEQFF.

The genes are TRBV3-1 and TRBJ2-2; 7 positions agree with TRBD2. Trimming cost V 1 base and J 3 bases; bases outside gene matches: 5. The CDR3 length is 16 residues. The germline V gene has CDR1 LGHDT and CDR2 YNNKEL (reference sequence). The CDR3 loop is CASSQGVAGHTGELFF. In DNA form, the CDR3 reads TGTGCCAGCAGCCAAGGGGTAGCGGGCCACACCGGGGAGCTGTTTTTT. Variable domain in full (rest from reference TRBV3-1 and TRBJ2-2): DTAVSQTPKYLVTQMGNDKSIKCEQNLGHDTMYWYKQDSKKFLKIMFSYNNKELIINETVPNRFSPKSPDKAHLNLHINSLELGDSAVYFCASSQGVAGHTGELFFGEGSRLTVL.